This T cell receptor beta chain appears in the sequencing data of a study of blood T cell repertoires in COVID-19. Across the study: Collection of acute and convalescent COVID-19 samples took place in the United States, Italy and Spain.

Trimming removed 6 bases at V and 7 bases at J, with 13 bases between. The CDR3 is made up of 14 amino acids. The germline CDR1 and CDR2 sequences are SGHTA and FQGNSA. Under the authors' procedure: Researchers report that nucleated cell counts were estimated from reference gene primer amplification. Assay used: immunoSEQ multiplex PCR; TCRdb lists only in-frame clones, some missing. The V and J calls and clone size are taken from that table; D and trimming were inferred from the DNA. The table lists about 210,000 clones, 65% to 85% of them singletons. This TCR came from a human donor in a cohort sampled during active COVID-19. The J gene is TRBJ1-6, the V gene TRBV7-2; no clear D. Sequenced sample: peripheral blood. CDR3 nucleotides: TGTGCCAGCAGTTACCTCAGGAAAAATTCACCCCTCCACTTT. This codes for CASSYLRKNSPLHF. Full variable domain (outside the CDR3, taken from reference TRBV7-2 and TRBJ1-6): GAGVSQSPSNKVTEKGKDVELRCDPISGHTALYWYRQSLGQGLEFLIYFQGNSAPDKSGLPSDRFSAERTGGSVSTLTIQRTQQEDSAVYLCASSYLRKNSPLHFGNGTRLTVT.